The clone carrying this TCR beta chain was counted between two and nine times. V was cut by 5 bases and J by 9 bases, with 23 bases left in between. CDR3 length equals 15 residues. Germline V CDR1 and CDR2: MNHEY, SVGAGI. The data stem from a study of blood T cell repertoires in COVID-19. Study details: Some COVID-19 samples were acute and others convalescent; all came from the United States, Italy and Spain. PBMCs, B-cell-depleted T cells, or T cells provided the cDNA or gDNA that made up the material.

Under the authors' procedure: How many nucleated cells were present was estimated from reference gene primer amplification. Data came from immunoSEQ multiplex PCR; TCRdb stores just in-frame clones and leaves some out. V, J and clone size were drawn from that table, and D and trimming were deduced from the DNA. The sample has about 150,000 clones; 80% to 90% are singletons. This sequence was found in a woman between 40 and 55 years old with acute or convalescent COVID-19. The specimen was peripheral blood. The chain joins TRBV6-5 to TRBJ2-7; a possible D gene is TRBD1 (6 bases). The CDR3 region has the DNA TGTGCCAGCAGTCTCTCCGGACAGTCCTTAGGGGCGCAGTACTTC. Protein sequence: CASSLSGQSLGAQYF.